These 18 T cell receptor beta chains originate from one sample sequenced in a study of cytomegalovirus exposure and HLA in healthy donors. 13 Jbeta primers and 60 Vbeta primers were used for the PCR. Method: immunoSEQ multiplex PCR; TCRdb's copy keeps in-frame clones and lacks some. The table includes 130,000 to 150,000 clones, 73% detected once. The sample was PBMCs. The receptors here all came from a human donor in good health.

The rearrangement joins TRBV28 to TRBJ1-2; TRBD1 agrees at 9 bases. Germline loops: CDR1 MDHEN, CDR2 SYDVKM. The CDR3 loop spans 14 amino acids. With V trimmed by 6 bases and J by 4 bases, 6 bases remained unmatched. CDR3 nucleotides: TGTGCCAGCAGGGAGACAGGGGGTAGCTATGGCTACACCTTC. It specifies CASRETGGSYGYTF.

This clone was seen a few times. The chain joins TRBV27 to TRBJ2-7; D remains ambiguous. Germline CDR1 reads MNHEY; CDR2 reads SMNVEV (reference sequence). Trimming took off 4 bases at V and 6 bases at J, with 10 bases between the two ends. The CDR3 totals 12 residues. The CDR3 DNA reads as TGTGCCAGCAGTTCCCCCCCACTCGAGCAGTACTTC. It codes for CASSSPPLEQYF.

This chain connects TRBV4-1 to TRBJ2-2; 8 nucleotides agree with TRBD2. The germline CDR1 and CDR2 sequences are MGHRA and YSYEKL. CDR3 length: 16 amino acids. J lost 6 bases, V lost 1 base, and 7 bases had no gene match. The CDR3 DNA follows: TGCGCCAGCAGCCAAGTGGTTAGCGGGGTTTCCGGGGAGCTGTTTTTT. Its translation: CASSQVVSGVSGELFF.

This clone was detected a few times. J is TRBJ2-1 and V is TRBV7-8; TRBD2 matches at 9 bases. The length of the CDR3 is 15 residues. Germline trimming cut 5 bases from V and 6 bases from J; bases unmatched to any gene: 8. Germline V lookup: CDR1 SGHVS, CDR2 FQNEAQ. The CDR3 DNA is TGTGCCAGCAGCCCTCTGGGACTAGCCAGCAATGAGCAGTTCTTC. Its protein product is CASSPLGLASNEQFF.

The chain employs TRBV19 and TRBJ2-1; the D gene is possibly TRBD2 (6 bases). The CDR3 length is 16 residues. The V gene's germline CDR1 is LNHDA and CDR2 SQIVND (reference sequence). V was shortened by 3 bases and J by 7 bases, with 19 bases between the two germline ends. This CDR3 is CASSMGRGAKWNEQFF. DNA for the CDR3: TGTGCCAGTAGTATGGGTCGCGGGGCCAAGTGGAATGAGCAGTTCTTC.

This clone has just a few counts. CDR3 protein: CASSITGGGNSPLHF. Here the CDR3 DNA reads TGCGCCAGCAGCATAACAGGGGGCGGGAATTCACCCCTCCACTTT. V and J are TRBV5-1 and TRBJ1-6; 9 nucleotides agree with TRBD1. Trimming cost V 4 bases and J 7 bases; bases outside gene matches: 6. The CDR3 is made up of 15 amino acids. From germline, CDR1 is SGHRS and CDR2 YFSETQ.

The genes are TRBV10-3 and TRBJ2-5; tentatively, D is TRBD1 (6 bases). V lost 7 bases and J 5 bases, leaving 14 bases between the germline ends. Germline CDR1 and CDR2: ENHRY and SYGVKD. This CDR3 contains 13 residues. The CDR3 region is CAIKPDSQETQYF. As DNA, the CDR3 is TGTGCCATCAAGCCGGACAGTCAGGAGACCCAGTACTTC.

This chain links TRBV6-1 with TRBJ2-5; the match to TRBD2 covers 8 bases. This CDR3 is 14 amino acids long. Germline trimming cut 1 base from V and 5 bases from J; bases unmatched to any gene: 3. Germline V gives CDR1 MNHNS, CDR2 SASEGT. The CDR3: CASSEGAGAETQYF. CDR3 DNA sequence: TGTGCCAGCAGTGAAGGAGCGGGGGCGGAGACCCAGTACTTC.

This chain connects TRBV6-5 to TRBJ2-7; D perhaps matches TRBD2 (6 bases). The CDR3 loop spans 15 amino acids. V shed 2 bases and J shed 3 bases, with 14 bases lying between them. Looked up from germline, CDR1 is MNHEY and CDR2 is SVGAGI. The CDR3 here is CASSYHVPSVYEQYF. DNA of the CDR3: TGTGCCAGCAGTTACCACGTGCCTAGCGTCTACGAGCAGTACTTC.

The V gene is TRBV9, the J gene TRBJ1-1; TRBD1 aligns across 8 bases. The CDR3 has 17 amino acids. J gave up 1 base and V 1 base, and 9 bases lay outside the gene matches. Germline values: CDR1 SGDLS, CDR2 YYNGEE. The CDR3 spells CASSVTGRGLGNTEAFF. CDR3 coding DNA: TGTGCCAGCAGCGTAACCGGCAGGGGGCTCGGGAACACTGAAGCTTTCTTT.

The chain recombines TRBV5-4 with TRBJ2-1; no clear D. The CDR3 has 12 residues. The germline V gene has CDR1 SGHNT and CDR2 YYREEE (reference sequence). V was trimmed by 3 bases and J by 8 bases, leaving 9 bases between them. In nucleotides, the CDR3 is TGTGCCAGCAGCTCCTATAGATATGAGCAGTTCTTC. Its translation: CASSSYRYEQFF.

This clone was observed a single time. The CDR3 DNA reads TGTGCCAGCCGATCTCAAATCAGGGGGCTGAGGGGCTACACCTTC. Translated, it gives CASRSQIRGLRGYTF. The V call is TRBV28, the J call TRBJ1-2, with 8 bases matching TRBD1. Germline trimming cut 8 bases from V and 8 bases from J; bases unmatched to any gene: 16. The CDR3 covers 15 residues. The V gene's germline CDR1 is MDHEN and CDR2 SYDVKM.

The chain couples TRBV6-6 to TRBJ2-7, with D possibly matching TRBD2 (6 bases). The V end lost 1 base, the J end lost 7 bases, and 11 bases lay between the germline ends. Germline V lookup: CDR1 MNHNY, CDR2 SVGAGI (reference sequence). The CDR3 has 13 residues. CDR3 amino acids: CASSYFGGREQYF. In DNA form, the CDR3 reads TGTGCCAGCAGTTACTTCGGAGGGAGGGAGCAGTACTTC.

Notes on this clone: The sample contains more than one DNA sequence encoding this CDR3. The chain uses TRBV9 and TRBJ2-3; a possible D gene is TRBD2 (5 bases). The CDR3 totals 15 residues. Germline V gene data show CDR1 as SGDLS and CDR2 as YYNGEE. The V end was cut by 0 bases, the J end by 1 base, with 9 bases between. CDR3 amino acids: CASSVEGARTDTQYF. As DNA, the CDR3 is TGTGCCAGCAGCGTAGAGGGAGCCCGCACAGATACGCAGTATTTT.

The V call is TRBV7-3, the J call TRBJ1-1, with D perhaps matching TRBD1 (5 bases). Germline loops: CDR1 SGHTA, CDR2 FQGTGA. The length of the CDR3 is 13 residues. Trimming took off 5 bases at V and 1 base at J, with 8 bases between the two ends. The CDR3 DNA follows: TGTGCCAGCAGCCTGGACAAGAACACTGAAGCTTTCTTT. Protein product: CASSLDKNTEAFF.

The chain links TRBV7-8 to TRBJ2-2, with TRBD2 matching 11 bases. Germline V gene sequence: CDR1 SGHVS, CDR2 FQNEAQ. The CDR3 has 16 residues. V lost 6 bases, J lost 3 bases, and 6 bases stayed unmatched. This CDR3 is CASSRPGLADTGELFF. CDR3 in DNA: TGTGCCAGCAGTCGACCGGGACTAGCGGACACCGGGGAGCTGTTTTTT.

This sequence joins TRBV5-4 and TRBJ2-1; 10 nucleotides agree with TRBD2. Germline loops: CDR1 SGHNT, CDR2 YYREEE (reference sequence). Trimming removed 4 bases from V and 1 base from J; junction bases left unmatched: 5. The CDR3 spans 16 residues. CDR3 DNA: TGTGCCAGCAGCACCTCGACTAGCGGGTCCTACAATGAGCAGTTCTTC. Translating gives CASSTSTSGSYNEQFF.

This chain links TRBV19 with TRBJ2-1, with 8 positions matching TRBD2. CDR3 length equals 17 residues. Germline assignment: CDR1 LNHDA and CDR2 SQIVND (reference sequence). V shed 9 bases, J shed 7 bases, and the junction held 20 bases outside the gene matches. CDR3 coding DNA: TGTGCCAGCACTCCGACCTTCGGCGGCGGGGGGCGGAATGAGCAGTTCTTC. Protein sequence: CASTPTFGGGGRNEQFF.